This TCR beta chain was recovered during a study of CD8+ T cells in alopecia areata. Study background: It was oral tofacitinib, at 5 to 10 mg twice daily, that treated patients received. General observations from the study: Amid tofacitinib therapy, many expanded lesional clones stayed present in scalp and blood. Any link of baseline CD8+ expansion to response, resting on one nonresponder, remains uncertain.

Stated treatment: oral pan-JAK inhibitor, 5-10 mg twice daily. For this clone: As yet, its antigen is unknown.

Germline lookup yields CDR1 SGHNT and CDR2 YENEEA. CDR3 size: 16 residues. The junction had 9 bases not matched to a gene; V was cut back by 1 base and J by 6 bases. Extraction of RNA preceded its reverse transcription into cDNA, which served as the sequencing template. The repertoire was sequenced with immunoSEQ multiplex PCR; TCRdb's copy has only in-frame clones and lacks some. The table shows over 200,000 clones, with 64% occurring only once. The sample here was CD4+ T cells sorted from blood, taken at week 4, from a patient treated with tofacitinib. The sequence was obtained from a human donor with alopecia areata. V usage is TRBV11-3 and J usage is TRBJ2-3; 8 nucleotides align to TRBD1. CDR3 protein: CASSLGGDRGADTQYF. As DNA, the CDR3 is TGTGCCAGCAGCTTAGGTGGAGACAGGGGCGCCGATACGCAGTATTTT.